This T cell receptor (beta chain) was identified during a study of control samples from healthy donors and cancer patients. This CDR3 spans 16 amino acids. The V segment lost 0 bases and the J segment 7 bases; nucleotides outside the gene matches: 7. Germline V gene sequence: CDR1 LNHDA, CDR2 SQIVND (reference sequence). The protocol was immunoSEQ multiplex PCR, while the TCRdb copy is restricted to in-frame clones and leaves out a portion. The table includes about 160,000 clones, approximately 94% detected once. The chain couples TRBV19 to TRBJ1-5; 9 bases map to TRBD1. Source material: PBMCs. The TCR sequence derives from a man aged 55 to 70 with colorectal cancer. The CDR3 is CASSIDLGTGRQPQHF. The CDR3 nucleotides read TGTGCCAGTAGTATAGATCTCGGGACAGGGAGACAGCCCCAGCATTTT.